These 3 T cell receptor beta chains were all obtained from the same sample, sequenced in a study of blood T cell repertoires in COVID-19. Produced via immunoSEQ multiplex PCR; TCRdb's table is partial and in-frame only. The sample includes approximately 210,000 clones, about 86% seen only once; the top ten take roughly 15%. Sequencing was performed on PBMCs or T cells enriched from blood (not recorded which). The receptors were gathered from a woman in her forties or fifties with acute COVID-19.

The rearrangement uses TRBV18 and TRBJ1-1; 8 bases line up with TRBD1. Per the germline V gene, CDR1 is KGHSH and CDR2 is LQKENI. Trimming took 4 bases from V and 6 from J; bases not matched to a gene: 7. The CDR3 length is 14 residues. CDR3 residues: CASSLDRGVAEAFF. The CDR3 nucleotides are TGTGCCAGCTCACTAGACAGGGGAGTCGCTGAAGCTTTCTTT.

V gene TRBV19 combines with J gene TRBJ2-7; TRBD1 is a possible D gene (5 bases). Germline lookup yields CDR1 LNHDA and CDR2 SQIVND (reference sequence). The germline V and J ends were trimmed by 6 bases and 2 bases, with 11 bases remaining between them. CDR3 length: 13 residues. Here the CDR3 reads CASSPGNTYEQYF. CDR3 sequence (DNA): TGTGCCAGTAGCCCAGGGAATACCTACGAGCAGTACTTC.

The V gene is TRBV7-2, the J gene TRBJ2-7, with 9 bases that match TRBD1. Trimming removed 5 bases from V and 6 bases from J; junction bases left unmatched: 5. Germline loops: CDR1 SGHTA, CDR2 FQGNSA. The CDR3 contains 13 residues. In DNA, the CDR3 is TGTGCCAGCAGCCGGGACAGGGAGTCCGAGCAGTACTTC. Encoded protein: CASSRDRESEQYF.